These 5 T cell receptor beta chains were sequenced from one sample in a study of T cell responses to AZD1222 COVID-19 vaccine. This table comes from immunoSEQ multiplex PCR, and its TCRdb copy is limited to in-frame clones, with some not included. The table has some 150,000 clones, approximately 88% seen once. This sample comprised peripheral blood, obtained on day 0 of AZD1222 vaccination. All receptors derive from an adult in good health.

The chain is built from TRBV5-1 and TRBJ2-6, with unresolved D. The CDR3 consists of 15 residues. Trimming removed 4 bases at V and 0 bases at J, with 8 bases between. The germline V gene has CDR1 SGHRS and CDR2 YFSETQ. As DNA, the CDR3 is TGCGCCAGCAGCCGCACTGCCTCTGGGGCCAACGTCCTGACTTTC. It is translated as CASSRTASGANVLTF.

V gene TRBV4-3 combines with J gene TRBJ2-1; 13 positions agree with TRBD2. The V segment lost 0 bases and the J segment 7 bases; nucleotides outside the gene matches: 6. The CDR3 has 17 amino acids. Germline V CDR1 and CDR2: LGHNA, YSLEER. CDR3 in DNA: TGCGCCAGCAGCCAAGATCAGTTGACTAGCGGGAGGAATGAGCAGTTCTTC. Protein sequence: CASSQDQLTSGRNEQFF.

This clone was counted only a few times. This chain joins TRBV12-3 or TRBV12-4 and TRBJ1-5; D not resolved. This CDR3 has 13 amino acids. Trimming left V 2 bases short and J 0 bases short, with 2 bases between. The CDR3: CASSLTSNQPQHF. CDR3 DNA: TGTGCCAGCAGTTTAACTAGCAATCAGCCCCAGCATTTT.

V and J are TRBV6-2 or TRBV6-3 and TRBJ2-7, with 7 bases matching TRBD1. This CDR3 is built from 14 residues. J was trimmed by 4 bases and V by 5 bases; bases with no gene match: 8. Per the germline V gene, CDR1 is MNHEY and CDR2 is SVGEGT. CDR3 in amino acids: CASSLGQRIYEQYF. The CDR3 nucleotides are TGTGCCAGCAGTCTGGGACAGCGGATATACGAGCAGTACTTC.

This chain uses TRBV6-6 with TRBJ2-1; D may match TRBD1 or TRBD2 (6 bases each). Looked up from germline, CDR1 is MNHNY and CDR2 is SVGAGI (reference sequence). The ends were cut back, 0 bases at V and 4 bases at J, with 13 bases in the middle. The CDR3 has 16 amino acids. CDR3 in amino acids: CASSYSGRRGYNEQFF. The DNA of the CDR3 is TGTGCCAGCAGTTACTCAGGGCGGAGGGGGTACAATGAGCAGTTCTTC.